This TCR beta chain derives from a study of blood T cell repertoires in COVID-19. The germline V gene encodes CDR1 LGHDT and CDR2 YNNKEL (reference sequence). Between the trimmed V and J ends, which lost 4 bases and 3 bases, there was a span of 19 bases. This CDR3 is built from 17 residues. The repertoire was sequenced with immunoSEQ multiplex PCR; TCRdb's copy has only in-frame clones and lacks some. The sample lists roughly 290,000 clones, around nine tenths occurring once. The sample was peripheral blood. This sequence was found in a man aged 25-45 years with acute or convalescent COVID-19. The V and J genes are TRBV3-1 (or the pseudogene TRBV3-2) and TRBJ2-1, with a possible D match to TRBD1 (6 bases). CDR3 coding DNA: TGTGCCAGCAGCCCCGAAGTAGGCAGGGGTTTCTACAATGAGCAGTTCTTC. Translation gives CASSPEVGRGFYNEQFF.